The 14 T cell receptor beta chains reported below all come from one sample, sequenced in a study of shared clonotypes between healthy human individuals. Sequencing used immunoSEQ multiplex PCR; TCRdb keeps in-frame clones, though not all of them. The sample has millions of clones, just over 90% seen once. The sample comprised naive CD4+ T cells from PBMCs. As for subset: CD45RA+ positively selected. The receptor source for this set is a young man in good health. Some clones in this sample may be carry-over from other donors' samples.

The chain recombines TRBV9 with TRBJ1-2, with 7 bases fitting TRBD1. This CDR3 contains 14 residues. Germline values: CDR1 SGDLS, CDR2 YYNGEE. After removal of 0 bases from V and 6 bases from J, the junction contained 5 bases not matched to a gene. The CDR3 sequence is CASSVATGVDGYTF. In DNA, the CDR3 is TGTGCCAGCAGCGTAGCTACAGGGGTGGATGGCTACACCTTC.

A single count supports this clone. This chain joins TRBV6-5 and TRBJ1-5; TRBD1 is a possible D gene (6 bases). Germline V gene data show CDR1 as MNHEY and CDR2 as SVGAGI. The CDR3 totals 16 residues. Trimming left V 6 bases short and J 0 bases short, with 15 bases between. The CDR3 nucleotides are TGTGCCAGCAGGTACCGGGACACCCTTAGCAATCAGCCCCAGCATTTT. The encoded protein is CASRYRDTLSNQPQHF.

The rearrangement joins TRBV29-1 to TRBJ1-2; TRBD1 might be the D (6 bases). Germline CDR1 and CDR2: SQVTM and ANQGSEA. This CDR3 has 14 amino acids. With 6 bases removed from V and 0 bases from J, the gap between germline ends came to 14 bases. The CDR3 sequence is CSVRGATANYGYTF. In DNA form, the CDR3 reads TGCAGCGTAAGGGGGGCCACAGCTAACTATGGCTACACCTTC.

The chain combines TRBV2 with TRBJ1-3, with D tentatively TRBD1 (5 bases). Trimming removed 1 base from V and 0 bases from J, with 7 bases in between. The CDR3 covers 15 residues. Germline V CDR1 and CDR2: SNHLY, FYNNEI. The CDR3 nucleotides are TGTGCCAGCAGTGAAGGACAGATCTCTGGAAACACCATATATTTT. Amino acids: CASSEGQISGNTIYF. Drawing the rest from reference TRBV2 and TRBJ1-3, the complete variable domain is EPEVTQTPSHQVTQMGQEVILRCVPISNHLYFYWYRQILGQKVEFLVSFYNNEISEKSEIFDDQFSVERPDGSNFTLKIRSTKLEDSAMYFCASSEGQISGNTIYFGEGSWLTVV.

The CDR3 region has the DNA TGTGCCAGCAGCCCCGGGGCCTTTCTAATTAACACTGAAGCTTTCTTT. Amino acid sequence: CASSPGAFLINTEAFF. V gene TRBV13 combines with J gene TRBJ1-1; TRBD1 is a possible D gene (5 bases). The V gene's germline CDR1 is PRHDT and CDR2 FYEKMQ (reference sequence). The CDR3 runs to 16 residues. V gave up 5 bases and J gave up 2 bases, with 18 bases separating them.

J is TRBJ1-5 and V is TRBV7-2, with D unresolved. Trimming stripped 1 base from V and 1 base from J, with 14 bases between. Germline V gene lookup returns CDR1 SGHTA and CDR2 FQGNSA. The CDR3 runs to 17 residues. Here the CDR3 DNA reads TGTGCCAGCAGCTTAGGGGCCGGAAGAGCGAGCAATCAGCCCCAGCATTTT. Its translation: CASSLGAGRASNQPQHF. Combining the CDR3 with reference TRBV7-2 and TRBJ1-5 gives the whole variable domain GAGVSQSPSNKVTEKGKDVELRCDPISGHTALYWYRQSLGQGLEFLIYFQGNSAPDKSGLPSDRFSAERTGGSVSTLTIQRTQQEDSAVYLCASSLGAGRASNQPQHFGDGTRLSIL.

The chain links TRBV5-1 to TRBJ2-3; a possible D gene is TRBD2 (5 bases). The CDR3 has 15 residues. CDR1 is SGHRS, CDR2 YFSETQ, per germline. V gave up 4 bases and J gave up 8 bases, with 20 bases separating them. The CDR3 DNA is TGCGCCAGCAGCGCACTACCAACCGACTATCTTACGCAGTATTTT. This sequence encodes CASSALPTDYLTQYF.

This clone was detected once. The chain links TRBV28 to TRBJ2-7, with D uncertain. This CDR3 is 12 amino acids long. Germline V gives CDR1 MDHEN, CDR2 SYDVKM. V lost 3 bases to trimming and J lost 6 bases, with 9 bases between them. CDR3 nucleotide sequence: TGTGCCAGCAGTTTTAATGGGCGCGAGCAGTACTTC. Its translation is CASSFNGREQYF.

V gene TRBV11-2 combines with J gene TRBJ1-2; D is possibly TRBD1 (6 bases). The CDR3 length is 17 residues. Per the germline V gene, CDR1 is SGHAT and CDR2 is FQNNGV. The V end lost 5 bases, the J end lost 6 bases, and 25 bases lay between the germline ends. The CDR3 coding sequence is TGTGCCAGCAGCCCCATTAGCGGGGGGCGGGGTATGGATGGCTACACCTTC. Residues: CASSPISGGRGMDGYTF.

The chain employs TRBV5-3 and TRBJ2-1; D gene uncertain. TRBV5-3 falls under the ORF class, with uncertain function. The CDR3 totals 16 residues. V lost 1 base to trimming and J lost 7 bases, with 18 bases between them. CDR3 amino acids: CARSLLGYPVENEQFF. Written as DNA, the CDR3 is TGTGCCAGAAGCTTGCTTGGATACCCCGTCGAGAATGAGCAGTTCTTC.

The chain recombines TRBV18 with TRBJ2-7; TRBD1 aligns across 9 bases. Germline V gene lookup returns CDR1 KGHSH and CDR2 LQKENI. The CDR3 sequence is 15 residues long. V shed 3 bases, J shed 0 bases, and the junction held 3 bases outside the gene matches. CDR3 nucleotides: TGTGCCAGCTCACCCGTGGGACAGGGCTCCTACGAGCAGTACTTC. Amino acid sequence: CASSPVGQGSYEQYF.

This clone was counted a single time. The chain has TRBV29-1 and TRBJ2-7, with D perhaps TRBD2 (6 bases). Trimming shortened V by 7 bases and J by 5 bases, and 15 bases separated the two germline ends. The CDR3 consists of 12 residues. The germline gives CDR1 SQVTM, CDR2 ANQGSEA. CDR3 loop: CSDTFAGNEQYF. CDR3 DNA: TGCAGCGACACTTTCGCGGGAAACGAGCAGTACTTC.

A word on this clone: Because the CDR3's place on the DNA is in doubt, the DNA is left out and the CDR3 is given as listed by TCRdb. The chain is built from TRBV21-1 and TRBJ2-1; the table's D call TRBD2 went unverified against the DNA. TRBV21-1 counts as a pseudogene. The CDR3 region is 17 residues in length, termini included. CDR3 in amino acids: CASSKAFGSGSIGEQFF.

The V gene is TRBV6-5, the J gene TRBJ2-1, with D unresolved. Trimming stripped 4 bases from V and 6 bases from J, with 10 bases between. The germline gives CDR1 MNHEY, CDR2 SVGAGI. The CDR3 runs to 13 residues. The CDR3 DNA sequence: TGTGCCAGCAGTTGGAGCCGGTCCAATGAGCAGTTCTTC. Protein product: CASSWSRSNEQFF.